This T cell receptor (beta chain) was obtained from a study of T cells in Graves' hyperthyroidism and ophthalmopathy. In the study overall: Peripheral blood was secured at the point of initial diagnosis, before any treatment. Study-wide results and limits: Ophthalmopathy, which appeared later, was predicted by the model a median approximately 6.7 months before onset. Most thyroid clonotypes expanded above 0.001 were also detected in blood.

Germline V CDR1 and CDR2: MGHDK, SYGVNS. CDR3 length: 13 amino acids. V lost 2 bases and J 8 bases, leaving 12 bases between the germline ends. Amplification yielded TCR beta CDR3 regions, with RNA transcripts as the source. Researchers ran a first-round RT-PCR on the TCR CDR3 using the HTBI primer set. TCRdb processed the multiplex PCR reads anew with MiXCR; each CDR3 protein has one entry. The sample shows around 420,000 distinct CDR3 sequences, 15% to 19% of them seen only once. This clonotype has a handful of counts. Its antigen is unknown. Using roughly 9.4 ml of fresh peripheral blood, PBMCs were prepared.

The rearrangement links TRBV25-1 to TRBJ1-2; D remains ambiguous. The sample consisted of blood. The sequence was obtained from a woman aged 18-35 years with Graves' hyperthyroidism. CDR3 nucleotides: TGTGCCAGCAGTGAAGACGTCGGGGAAGGCTACACCTTC. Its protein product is CASSEDVGEGYTF.